The 28 T cell receptor beta chains listed next were all sequenced from one sample in a study of T-cell reconstitution after alpha-beta-depleted transplantation in children. The authors prepared the TCRbeta library with unique molecular identifiers. TCRdb re-called the PCR reads with MiXCR, one entry per CDR3 protein. The table shows around 490,000 distinct CDR3 sequences, with about 10% occurring only once. Specimen: PBMCs, mostly from graft donor cells, collected 180 days after TCRalphabeta/CD19-depleted stem cell transplant. All receptors come from a female patient between 2 and 10 years old who had a stem cell transplant for aplastic anemia, so the T cells may come from the graft donor.

V usage is TRBV5-1 and J usage is TRBJ2-3; 11 bases are a match to TRBD1. Per germline, CDR1 SGHRS and CDR2 YFSETQ. CDR3 length: 16 residues. Trimming took 0 bases from V and 5 from J; bases not matched to a gene: 5. CDR3 sequence: CASSLVGTGGVDTQYF. The CDR3 coding sequence is TGCGCCAGCAGCTTGGTAGGGACAGGGGGAGTAGATACGCAGTATTTT.

The chain joins TRBV27 to TRBJ1-1, with D possibly TRBD1 on 5 matching bases. The V gene's germline CDR1 is MNHEY and CDR2 SMNVEV (reference sequence). This CDR3 has 13 residues. Trimming cost V 2 bases and J 8 bases, with 12 bases left between them. CDR3 nucleotides: TGTGCCAGCAGTTTAGGCAGGGTCGGCGAAGCTTTCTTT. It encodes CASSLGRVGEAFF.

The V gene is TRBV19, the J gene TRBJ1-5, with D perhaps TRBD1 (5 bases). Germline loops: CDR1 LNHDA, CDR2 SQIVND (reference sequence). V shed 6 bases and J shed 3 bases, with 12 bases lying between them. CDR3 length: 14 residues. The CDR3 bases are TGTGCCAGTAGCCGGGGACGGTTCAATCAGCCCCAGCATTTT. This sequence encodes CASSRGRFNQPQHF.

There are a few counts of this clonotype. The genes are TRBV27 and TRBJ2-3, with D perhaps matching TRBD2 (5 bases). Germline CDR1 is MNHEY and CDR2 is SMNVEV (reference sequence). Trimming shortened V by 2 bases and J by 2 bases, and 17 bases separated the two germline ends. There are 17 residues in the CDR3. The CDR3 sequence is CASSLVGISRVTDTQYF. The CDR3 DNA follows: TGTGCCAGCAGTTTAGTCGGGATTTCAAGGGTCACAGATACGCAGTATTTT.

To note about this clonotype: One junction end disagrees with the germline gene, perhaps due to a read error. V gene TRBV4-1 combines with J gene TRBJ2-3; 8 bases are a match to TRBD2. Germline V CDR1 and CDR2: MGHRA, YSYEKL. This CDR3 is built from 16 residues. For the CDR3, the DNA is TGCGCCGGCAGCCAAGACCCAGCGGGAGTTACTGATACGCAGTATTTT. Translation: CAGSQDPAGVTDTQYF.

This clonotype was recorded a few times. This chain links TRBV3-1 with TRBJ1-3; no firm D call. The V gene's germline CDR1 is LGHDT and CDR2 YNNKEL (reference sequence). V was clipped by 5 bases and J by 3 bases, with 11 bases between them. This CDR3 is 14 amino acids long. CDR3 sequence: CASSYSGLGNTIYF. The CDR3, as DNA: TGTGCCAGCAGCTATTCAGGACTTGGAAACACCATATATTTT.

The chain uses TRBV12-3 or TRBV12-4 and TRBJ1-4; 7 bases line up with TRBD1. V lost 4 bases and J lost 8; bases outside the gene matches: 4. The CDR3 totals 13 residues. The CDR3 spells CASSSRDREKLFF. Here the CDR3 DNA reads TGTGCCAGCAGTTCCCGGGACAGAGAAAAACTGTTTTTT.

In this sample, this clonotype turned up a few times. This sequence joins TRBV20-1 and TRBJ2-3, with 9 nucleotides matching TRBD2. With V trimmed by 1 base and J by 6 bases, 5 bases remained unmatched. This CDR3 is built from 14 residues. Per germline, CDR1 DFQATT and CDR2 SNEGSKA (reference sequence). DNA for the CDR3: TGCAGTGCTAGAGCTAGCGGGAAAGAGGATACGCAGTATTTT. This translates into CSARASGKEDTQYF.

There are a few counts of this clonotype. The V gene is TRBV18, the J gene TRBJ1-3; TRBD1 is a possible D gene (5 bases). The germline V gene encodes CDR1 KGHSH and CDR2 LQKENI. The CDR3 totals 13 residues. Trimming removed 1 base at V and 8 bases at J, with 9 bases between. The CDR3 DNA reads TGTGCCAGCTCACCACTCGTGGGGGACACCATATATTTT. Residues: CASSPLVGDTIYF.

This chain joins TRBV21-1 and TRBJ1-2; no check of the table's D call, TRBD1, against the DNA was made. TRBV21-1 is given as a pseudogene. The CDR3 runs to 14 residues. The CDR3 loop is CASSKGQGRYGYTF. The CDR3 bases are TGTGCCAGCAGCAAGGGGCAGGGAAGGTATGGCTACACCTTC.

The chain joins TRBV15 to TRBJ2-6, with D perhaps TRBD1 (6 bases). This CDR3 contains 20 residues. The V gene lost 3 bases and the J gene lost 0 bases, with 21 bases spanning the gap. Per the germline V gene, CDR1 is LNHNV and CDR2 is YYDKDF (reference sequence). The CDR3 reads CATSRARGPGHLSGANVLTF. The CDR3 region has the DNA TGTGCCACCAGCAGGGCCAGGGGCCCGGGACACCTCTCTGGGGCCAACGTCCTGACTTTC.

This clonotype has only a few counts. This rearrangement joins TRBV27 to TRBJ1-2, with D perhaps matching TRBD1 (6 bases). The CDR3 has 15 residues. V was trimmed by 2 bases and J by 3 bases, leaving 13 bases between them. The germline V gene encodes CDR1 MNHEY and CDR2 SMNVEV (reference sequence). The CDR3 DNA follows: TGTGCCAGCAGTTTAAGCCGGGCAGGGGACTATGGCTACACCTTC. Its protein product is CASSLSRAGDYGYTF.

This clonotype was seen ten or more times. This chain uses TRBV5-4 with TRBJ2-1; 7 bases are shared with TRBD1. V gave up 5 bases and J gave up 1 base; unmatched junction bases: 6. CDR1 is SGHNT, CDR2 YYREEE, per germline (reference sequence). There are 15 residues in the CDR3. The CDR3 region is CASRVDRVSYNEQFF. CDR3 DNA: TGTGCCAGCAGGGTCGACAGGGTATCCTACAATGAGCAGTTCTTC.

This clonotype has a count of ten or more. The chain links TRBV27 to TRBJ2-7, with 12 nucleotides matching TRBD2. CDR3 length: 15 amino acids. The J segment lost 9 bases and the V segment lost 6 bases, leaving 12 bases of the junction unmatched. Germline values: CDR1 MNHEY, CDR2 SMNVEV (reference sequence). The CDR3 DNA follows: TGTGCCAGCAGCAGCCTTGGACTAGCGGGAACTATGCAGTACTTC. This sequence encodes CASSSLGLAGTMQYF.

This clonotype has a handful of counts. This chain joins TRBV28 and TRBJ1-1; no definite D call. V lost 1 base and J 3 bases, leaving 3 bases between the germline ends. Germline CDR1 and CDR2: MDHEN and SYDVKM. The CDR3 is 12 amino acids. CDR3 in DNA: TGTGCCAGCAGTTTATTACACACTGAAGCTTTCTTT. As protein: CASSLLHTEAFF.

This clonotype was picked up a small number of times. The genes are TRBV25-1 and TRBJ2-7; 8 nucleotides line up with TRBD2. The CDR3 consists of 15 residues. CDR1 is MGHDK, CDR2 SYGVNS, per germline. V lost 5 bases to trimming and J lost 3 bases; unmatched junction nucleotides: 9. The CDR3 is CASSTVSGGDYEQYF. CDR3 in DNA: TGTGCCAGCAGTACTGTCTCCGGGGGGGACTACGAGCAGTACTTC.

This chain connects TRBV5-1 to TRBJ2-2; TRBD1 or TRBD2 may be the D gene (5 bases each). Trimming removed 1 base from V and 7 bases from J, with 17 bases in between. Germline CDR1 and CDR2: SGHRS and YFSETQ. This CDR3 comprises 16 residues. The CDR3 protein is CASSLWDPRSGGELFF. CDR3 sequence (DNA): TGCGCCAGCAGCTTGTGGGACCCCAGGAGTGGCGGGGAGCTGTTTTTT.

The chain recombines TRBV5-5 with TRBJ1-2, with TRBD1 matching 9 bases. Per germline, CDR1 SGHKS and CDR2 YYEKEE (reference sequence). This CDR3 has 15 amino acids. V lost 3 bases, J lost 2 bases, and 5 bases stayed unmatched. The CDR3 protein is CASSWTGEINYGYTF. CDR3 bases: TGTGCCAGCAGCTGGACAGGGGAGATCAACTATGGCTACACCTTC.

This clonotype came up a few times. The chain links TRBV9 to TRBJ2-1; D may correspond to TRBD1 or TRBD2 (5 bases each). The germline gives CDR1 SGDLS, CDR2 YYNGEE. The CDR3 is 15 residues long. The germline V and J ends were trimmed by 4 bases and 7 bases, with 18 bases remaining between them. CDR3: CASSPRGGIRNEQFF. In nucleotides, the CDR3 is TGTGCCAGCAGCCCCCGTGGGGGAATTAGAAATGAGCAGTTCTTC.

At least ten counts were recorded for this clonotype. The rearrangement links TRBV6-2 or TRBV6-3 to TRBJ2-1; D possibly corresponds to TRBD1 (6 bases). CDR1 is MNHEY and CDR2 is SVGEGT in the germline V gene. Trimming cost V 4 bases and J 9 bases, with 19 bases left between them. There are 15 residues in the CDR3. CDR3 nucleotide sequence: TGTGCCAGCAGTTTAACAGGGAACCCCACCGGTGAGCAGTTCTTC. Translation gives CASSLTGNPTGEQFF.

CDR3 sequence: CASSPTGKNTEAFF. The CDR3 DNA follows: TGTGCCAGCAGCCCTACAGGGAAAAACACTGAAGCTTTCTTT. V usage is TRBV14 and J usage is TRBJ1-1, with D perhaps matching TRBD1 (6 bases). Germline assignment: CDR1 SGHDN and CDR2 FVKESK. The CDR3 runs 14 residues. The ends were cut back, 4 bases at V and 2 bases at J, with 11 bases in the middle.

The J gene is TRBJ2-3, the V gene TRBV5-5; maybe TRBD2 (5 bases). CDR3 length: 15 amino acids. The V end lost 2 bases, the J end lost 2 bases, and 12 bases lay between the germline ends. The germline gives CDR1 SGHKS, CDR2 YYEKEE (reference sequence). The CDR3 reads CASSLSFGNTDTQYF. DNA for the CDR3: TGTGCCAGCAGCTTATCTTTCGGGAACACAGATACGCAGTATTTT. Together with reference TRBV5-5 and TRBJ2-3, the CDR3 gives the full variable domain: DAGVTQSPTHLIKTRGQQVTLRCSPISGHKSVSWYQQVLGQGPQFIFQYYEKEERGRGNFPDRFSARQFPNYSSELNVNALLLGDSALYLCASSLSFGNTDTQYFGPGTRLTVL.

Concerning this clonotype: A read error may produce the germline difference seen at one junction end. The chain links TRBV24-1 to TRBJ2-3; D is undetermined. This CDR3 is 17 amino acids long. Per germline, CDR1 KGHDR and CDR2 SFDVKD. This CDR3 is CCAPRSAFFSSTDTQYF. The DNA for the CDR3 is TGCTGTGCCCCCCGAAGCGCCTTCTTTTCTAGCACAGATACGCAGTATTTT.

The rearrangement joins TRBV5-1 to TRBJ2-1; either TRBD1 or TRBD2 may fit D (5 bases each). V gave up 4 bases and J gave up 1 base, with 15 bases separating them. This CDR3 comprises 16 residues. CDR1 and CDR2 (germline): SGHRS, YFSETQ. The CDR3 region is CASSVSGTGSYNEQFF. The CDR3 region has the DNA TGCGCCAGCAGCGTCTCCGGGACGGGTTCCTACAATGAGCAGTTCTTC.

The chain carries TRBV27 and TRBJ2-1, with 7 nucleotides matching TRBD1. The CDR3 spans 17 residues. V lost 6 bases, J lost 1 base, and 12 bases stayed unmatched. Germline V lookup: CDR1 MNHEY, CDR2 SMNVEV (reference sequence). CDR3 bases: TGTGCCAGCAGCGACAGGACAGGTGGACCATCCTACAATGAGCAGTTCTTC. It is translated as CASSDRTGGPSYNEQFF.

This clonotype was seen more than once but under ten times. This rearrangement joins TRBV19 to TRBJ2-3; 8 positions match TRBD1. The CDR3 totals 18 residues. Germline assignment: CDR1 LNHDA and CDR2 SQIVND (reference sequence). Germline trimming cut 4 bases from V and 2 bases from J; bases unmatched to any gene: 14. CDR3 nucleotide sequence: TGTGCCAGTAGTAGTACTGGACAGGGAACTCTCCTCACAGATACGCAGTATTTT. It codes for CASSSTGQGTLLTDTQYF.

This clonotype appeared a few times. This chain uses TRBV5-6 with TRBJ1-1; 8 bases line up with TRBD1. J lost 8 bases, V lost 1 base, and 1 base had no gene match. Germline V gene data show CDR1 as SGHDT and CDR2 as YYEEEE. The CDR3 contains 12 residues. The CDR3 is CASSLWDREAFF. The CDR3 DNA is TGTGCCAGCAGCTTGTGGGACAGGGAAGCTTTCTTT.

This clonotype was picked up many times. V usage is TRBV27 and J usage is TRBJ1-1, with a possible D match to TRBD1 (5 bases). V shed 7 bases and J shed 6 bases, with 9 bases lying between them. The CDR3 has 11 residues. Germline V gene lookup returns CDR1 MNHEY and CDR2 SMNVEV (reference sequence). Written as DNA, the CDR3 is TGTGCCAGCAAGTCCAGGGCTGAAGCTTTCTTT. The encoded protein is CASKSRAEAFF.